What follows are 27 T cell receptor beta chains derived from one specimen sequenced in a study of T cell repertoires in ileal Crohn's disease. Libraries were prepared by immunoSEQ multiplex PCR; TCRdb keeps only in-frame clonotypes and omits some of them. The sample has 8,200 or so clones; around four fifths are singletons. The sequencing sample was made of ileal tissue. The receptors stem from an adult with Crohn's disease.

The table lists this clone with a few counts. The chain uses TRBV29-1 and TRBJ2-7; 7 nucleotides align to TRBD1. The CDR3 spans 14 residues. Unmatched junction bases numbered 7, after V lost 4 bases and J lost 1 base. In germline, CDR1 is SQVTM, CDR2 ANQGSEA. The CDR3 sequence is CSVASRDRSYEQYF. The CDR3 DNA reads as TGCAGCGTTGCCTCACGGGACAGATCCTACGAGCAGTACTTC.

The V gene is TRBV5-1, the J gene TRBJ2-2; D unclear. The V end was cut by 2 bases, the J end by 2 bases, with 10 bases between. Germline CDR1 and CDR2: SGHRS and YFSETQ. The CDR3 length is 15 residues. The CDR3 reads CASSFSPSNTGELFF. The CDR3 DNA sequence: TGCGCCAGCAGCTTTAGTCCTTCCAACACCGGGGAGCTGTTTTTT.

The chain couples TRBV30 to TRBJ1-6; perhaps TRBD1 as D (6 bases). CDR3 length: 20 amino acids. Germline loops: CDR1 GTSNPN, CDR2 SVGIG (reference sequence). Trimming shortened V by 0 bases and J by 5 bases, and 26 bases separated the two germline ends. CDR3 DNA sequence: TGTGCCTGGAGTGTACAATTATTTCGTGGCAGGGGATCGCATAATTCACCCCTCCACTTT. Protein: CAWSVQLFRGRGSHNSPLHF. Supplemented by reference TRBV30 and TRBJ1-6, the full variable domain reads SQTIHQWPATLVQPVGSPLSLECTVEGTSNPNLYWYRQAAGRGLQLLFYSVGIGQISSEVPQNLSASRPQDRQFILSSKKLLLSDSGFYLCAWSVQLFRGRGSHNSPLHFGNGTRLTVT.

The chain is built from TRBV9 and TRBJ2-7, with a possible D match to TRBD2 (5 bases). Germline CDR1 is SGDLS and CDR2 is YYNGEE. The CDR3 covers 14 residues. Trimming shortened V by 0 bases and J by 2 bases, and 9 bases separated the two germline ends. The CDR3 region has the DNA TGTGCCAGCAGCGTAGACGGGGAGCCCTACGAGCAGTACTTC. Protein sequence: CASSVDGEPYEQYF.

This rearrangement joins TRBV5-6 to TRBJ2-3, with TRBD2 matching 7 bases. CDR3 length: 16 residues. The V gene end was trimmed by 5 bases and the J gene end by 7 bases; junction bases not matched to a gene: 16. Germline values: CDR1 SGHDT, CDR2 YYEEEE. The CDR3 here is CASSPRPSGYMNTQYF. CDR3 bases: TGTGCCAGCAGTCCCCGGCCTAGCGGTTACATGAATACGCAGTATTTT.

The chain employs TRBV7-2 and TRBJ1-1; 9 bases line up with TRBD1. V shed 6 bases and J 5 bases; nucleotides not matched to a gene: 10. CDR3 length: 15 amino acids. The germline V gene encodes CDR1 SGHTA and CDR2 FQGNSA. CDR3 protein: CASRPPGQGRTEAFF. The CDR3 DNA sequence: TGTGCCAGCAGGCCACCGGGACAGGGAAGAACTGAAGCTTTCTTT.

This clone was counted a single time. The chain has TRBV7-9 and TRBJ1-6, with D perhaps matching TRBD1 (6 bases). Germline assignment: CDR1 SEHNR and CDR2 FQNEAQ (reference sequence). Between the trimmed V and J ends, which lost 5 bases and 0 bases, there was a span of 14 bases. CDR3 length equals 17 residues. CDR3 in amino acids: CASSNTGSSSYNSPLHF. CDR3 nucleotides: TGTGCCAGCAGCAACACAGGGTCTAGCTCCTATAATTCACCCCTCCACTTT. The entire variable domain, with the rest obtained from reference TRBV7-9 and TRBJ1-6, is as follows: DTGVSQNPRHKITKRGQNVTFRCDPISEHNRLYWYRQTLGQGPEFLTYFQNEAQLEKSRLLSDRFSAERPKGSFSTLEIQRTEQGDSAMYLCASSNTGSSSYNSPLHFGNGTRLTVT.

V is TRBV7-2 and J is TRBJ2-7, with 8 bases that match TRBD1. Per the germline V gene, CDR1 is SGHTA and CDR2 is FQGNSA. The CDR3 spans 19 residues. J lost 3 bases, V lost 5 bases, and 21 bases had no gene match. CDR3 DNA: TGTGCCAGCAGCCCCCTGACAGGGGATGCCGATGCAAAAGACTACGAGCAGTACTTC. It yields the protein CASSPLTGDADAKDYEQYF.

V is TRBV14 and J is TRBJ1-2, with D hard to call. Trimming removed 0 bases at V and 6 bases at J, with 17 bases between. This CDR3 spans 16 amino acids. Germline CDR1 and CDR2: SGHDN and FVKESK. CDR3 sequence: CASSQDWYARGNGYTF. CDR3 bases: TGTGCCAGCAGCCAAGATTGGTACGCCAGAGGCAATGGCTACACCTTC.

The chain links TRBV6-5 to TRBJ2-2; 9 bases fit TRBD1. V lost 4 bases to trimming and J lost 6 bases; unmatched junction nucleotides: 9. The germline V gene encodes CDR1 MNHEY and CDR2 SVGAGI. The CDR3 spans 16 residues. CDR3 sequence reads: CASSSFDRGASGELFF. CDR3 coding DNA: TGTGCCAGCAGTTCCTTTGACAGGGGGGCCTCCGGGGAGCTGTTTTTT.

CDR3 in amino acids: CASSLEGTGAQRRNQPQHF. The CDR3, as DNA: TGTGCCAGCAGCTTAGAAGGGACAGGGGCGCAGAGGCGCAATCAGCCCCAGCATTTT. The genes are TRBV7-9 and TRBJ1-5; TRBD1 matches at 10 bases. Germline trimming cut 1 base from V and 2 bases from J; bases unmatched to any gene: 11. CDR1 and CDR2 from the germline V gene are SEHNR and FQNEAQ (reference sequence). CDR3 length: 19 residues.

The chain is built from TRBV19 and TRBJ2-3, with D possibly being TRBD2 (6 bases). The germline V gene has CDR1 LNHDA and CDR2 SQIVND (reference sequence). The CDR3 contains 16 residues. Trimming left V 7 bases short and J 6 bases short, with 23 bases between. For the CDR3, the DNA is TGTGCCAGTACCCTAGGCTGGGCAGTTCGGGGGGATACGCAGTATTTT. Protein: CASTLGWAVRGDTQYF. Full variable domain (missing parts from reference TRBV19 and TRBJ2-3): DGGITQSPKYLFRKEGQNVTLSCEQNLNHDAMYWYRQDPGQGLRLIYYSQIVNDFQKGDIAEGYSVSREKKESFPLTVTSAQKNPTAFYLCASTLGWAVRGDTQYFGPGTRLTVL.

This rearrangement joins TRBV2 to TRBJ1-2; D may be TRBD1 (5 bases). The CDR3 length is 13 residues. Trimming took off 1 base at V and 6 bases at J, with 9 bases between the two ends. The germline V gene encodes CDR1 SNHLY and CDR2 FYNNEI. CDR3 residues: CASSEGGVDGYTF. Written as DNA, the CDR3 is TGTGCCAGCAGTGAAGGGGGGGTTGATGGCTACACCTTC.

The rearrangement uses TRBV19 and TRBJ1-2, with D possibly matching TRBD1 (5 bases). Germline V gene sequence: CDR1 LNHDA, CDR2 SQIVND (reference sequence). V was cut by 9 bases and J by 2 bases, with 13 bases left in between. The CDR3 has 13 amino acids. CDR3 coding DNA: TGTGCCAGCTCCCGGGGGGAGAACTATGGCTACACCTTC. Translation gives CASSRGENYGYTF.

The CDR3 DNA is TGCGCCAGCAGCCAATTTTTGGTAGCGGGGGATGGGGCGGCAGATACGCAGTATTTT. Translating it yields CASSQFLVAGDGAADTQYF. The gene calls are TRBV4-3 and TRBJ2-3, with 9 positions matching TRBD2. The CDR3 totals 19 residues. Per germline, CDR1 LGHNA and CDR2 YSLEER. Losses at the gene ends were 2 bases for V and 4 bases for J; bases not matched to a gene: 16.

V and J are TRBV7-9 and TRBJ1-2, with 9 positions matching TRBD1. CDR1 and CDR2 from the germline V gene are SEHNR and FQNEAQ (reference sequence). Trimming removed 2 bases from V and 4 bases from J; junction bases left unmatched: 5. The CDR3 runs to 15 residues. The DNA for the CDR3 is TGTGCCAGCAGCTTATTAGGACAGGGGATCTATGGCTACACCTTC. Protein sequence: CASSLLGQGIYGYTF.

This chain links TRBV9 with TRBJ2-3; 8 nucleotides match TRBD2. Per the germline V gene, CDR1 is SGDLS and CDR2 is YYNGEE. V was pared by 4 bases and J by 1 base, with 8 bases of the junction left unmatched. This CDR3 has 16 amino acids. As DNA, the CDR3 is TGTGCCAGCAGCCCCCCAGGACTAGCCGGCACAGATACGCAGTATTTT. As protein: CASSPPGLAGTDTQYF.

This chain uses TRBV4-2 with TRBJ1-2; 12 positions match TRBD1. V dropped 5 bases and J dropped 2; count of bases not matched to a gene: 3. Germline values: CDR1 LGHNA, CDR2 YNFKEQ. This CDR3 spans 15 amino acids. CDR3 protein: CASSSGQGANYGYTF. The CDR3 nucleotides are TGTGCCAGCAGCTCGGGACAGGGGGCAAACTATGGCTACACCTTC.

This clone was picked up a small number of times. The V and J genes are TRBV18 and TRBJ1-1; 9 bases map to TRBD1. Trimming took 3 bases from V and 11 from J; bases not matched to a gene: 7. CDR3 length: 13 residues. CDR1 is KGHSH and CDR2 is LQKENI in the germline V gene. Here the CDR3 reads CASSPLDRGPAFF. CDR3 bases: TGTGCCAGCTCACCCTTGGACAGGGGCCCCGCTTTCTTT.

A note on this clone: This sample also contains other DNA sequences that code for the same CDR3. The chain combines TRBV5-1 with TRBJ1-5, with TRBD1 as a possible D gene (5 bases). Trimming removed 0 bases from V and 2 bases from J, with 9 bases in between. CDR3 length equals 15 residues. Germline CDR1 SGHRS, CDR2 YFSETQ. CDR3 in amino acids: CASSLDGAGNQPQHF. The CDR3 bases are TGCGCCAGCAGCTTGGATGGGGCCGGCAATCAGCCCCAGCATTTT.

The chain couples TRBV7-9 to TRBJ1-2; D gene uncertain. The CDR3 runs to 13 residues. Germline V gene sequence: CDR1 SEHNR, CDR2 FQNEAQ (reference sequence). The V gene lost 4 bases and the J gene lost 4 bases, with 10 bases spanning the gap. The CDR3 DNA reads TGTGCCAGCAGCTCCCTAGGCCTCTATGGCTACACCTTC. Protein: CASSSLGLYGYTF.

The chain recombines TRBV18 with TRBJ2-7; TRBD1 matches 9 bases. Unmatched junction bases numbered 8, after V lost 5 bases and J lost 3 bases. The CDR3 contains 15 residues. Per germline, CDR1 KGHSH and CDR2 LQKENI. The CDR3 is CASSTPDRGGYEQYF. The CDR3 nucleotides are TGTGCCAGCTCAACGCCGGACAGGGGAGGCTACGAGCAGTACTTC. Combining the CDR3 with reference TRBV18 and TRBJ2-7 gives the whole variable domain NAGVMQNPRHLVRRRGQEARLRCSPMKGHSHVYWYRQLPEEGLKFMVYLQKENIIDESGMPKERFSAEFPKEGPSILRIQQVVRGDSAAYFCASSTPDRGGYEQYFGPGTRLTVT.

The chain couples TRBV5-5 to TRBJ2-3; D may be TRBD1 (6 bases). The CDR3 loop spans 16 amino acids. V was pared by 4 bases and J by 2 bases, with 17 bases between. Germline V lookup: CDR1 SGHKS, CDR2 YYEKEE (reference sequence). The CDR3 DNA sequence: TGTGCCAGCAGCCAGGGCCAGGGGCGATCCACAGATACGCAGTATTTT. Its translation is CASSQGQGRSTDTQYF.

J is TRBJ1-2 and V is TRBV5-4; D unclear. V was shortened by 2 bases and J by 7 bases, with 15 bases between the two germline ends. Germline V CDR1 and CDR2: SGHNT, YYREEE (reference sequence). CDR3 length: 14 amino acids. This CDR3 is CASSFGISGGGYTF. CDR3 nucleotides: TGTGCCAGCAGCTTTGGAATCTCGGGAGGTGGCTACACCTTC. The variable domain in full, completed from reference TRBV5-4 and TRBJ1-2, reads ETGVTQSPTHLIKTRGQQVTLRCSSQSGHNTVSWYQQALGQGPQFIFQYYREEENGRGNFPPRFSGLQFPNYSSELNVNALELDDSALYLCASSFGISGGGYTFGSGTRLTVV.

The sample holds a few counts of this clone. DNA for the CDR3: TGTGCCAGTAGTATGTCCCGGAGACAGCCTGGGGGCTACACCTTC. Its translation: CASSMSRRQPGGYTF. The V gene is TRBV19, the J gene TRBJ1-2, with D possibly matching TRBD1 (5 bases). Germline lookup yields CDR1 LNHDA and CDR2 SQIVND (reference sequence). Between the trimmed V and J ends, which lost 3 bases and 8 bases, there was a span of 19 bases. The CDR3 sequence is 15 residues long.

The chain links TRBV7-9 to TRBJ1-1, with D maybe TRBD1 (5 bases). Trimming stripped 1 base from V and 8 bases from J, with 11 bases between. CDR3 size: 13 residues. Germline values: CDR1 SEHNR, CDR2 FQNEAQ (reference sequence). CDR3 sequence: CASSLGGQGEAFF. The CDR3 nucleotides are TGTGCCAGCAGCTTAGGTGGGCAGGGAGAAGCTTTCTTT.

The V and J genes are TRBV7-9 and TRBJ1-4, with unresolved D. Deletions cut 3 bases from V and 0 bases from J, with 8 bases between. The CDR3 totals 15 residues. Germline CDR1 and CDR2: SEHNR and FQNEAQ (reference sequence). CDR3 sequence reads: CASSFGSATNEKLFF. The CDR3 DNA reads as TGTGCCAGCAGCTTTGGGAGTGCAACTAATGAAAAACTGTTTTTT.